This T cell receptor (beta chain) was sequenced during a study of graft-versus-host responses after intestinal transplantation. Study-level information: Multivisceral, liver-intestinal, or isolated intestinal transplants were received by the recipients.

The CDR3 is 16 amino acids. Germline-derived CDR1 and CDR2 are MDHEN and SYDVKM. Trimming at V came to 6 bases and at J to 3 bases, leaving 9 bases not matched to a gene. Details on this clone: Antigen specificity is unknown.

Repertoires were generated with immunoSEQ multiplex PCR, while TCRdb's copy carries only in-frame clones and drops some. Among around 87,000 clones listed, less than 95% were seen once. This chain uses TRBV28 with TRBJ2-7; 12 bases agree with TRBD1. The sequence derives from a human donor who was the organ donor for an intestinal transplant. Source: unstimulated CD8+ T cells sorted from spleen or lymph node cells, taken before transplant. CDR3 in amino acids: CASSSPGQGAGYEQYF. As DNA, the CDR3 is TGTGCCAGCAGCTCCCCGGGACAGGGGGCGGGCTACGAGCAGTACTTC.